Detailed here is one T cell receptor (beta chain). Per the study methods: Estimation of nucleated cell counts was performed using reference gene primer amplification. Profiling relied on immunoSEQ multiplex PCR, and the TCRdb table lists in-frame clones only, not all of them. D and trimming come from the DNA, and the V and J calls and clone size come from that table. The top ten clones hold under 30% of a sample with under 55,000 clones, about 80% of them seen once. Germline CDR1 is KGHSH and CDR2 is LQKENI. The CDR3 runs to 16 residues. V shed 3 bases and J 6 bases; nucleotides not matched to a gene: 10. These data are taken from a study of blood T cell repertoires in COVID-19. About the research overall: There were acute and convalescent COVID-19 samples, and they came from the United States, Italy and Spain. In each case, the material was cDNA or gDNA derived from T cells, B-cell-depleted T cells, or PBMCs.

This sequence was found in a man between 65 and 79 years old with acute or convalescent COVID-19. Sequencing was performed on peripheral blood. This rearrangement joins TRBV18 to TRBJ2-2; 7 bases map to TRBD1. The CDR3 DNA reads TGTGCCAGCTCACCGGAAAGGACAGGTAGCTCCGGGGAGCTGTTTTTT. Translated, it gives CASSPERTGSSGELFF.